A single sample gave rise to the 28 T cell receptor beta chains below, sequenced in a study of beta chain features in type 1 diabetes. Their specific antigens are unknown. Sequenced material consisted of expressed TCRB transcripts (all of the isolated RNA was reverse transcribed). Assay used: immunoSEQ multiplex PCR; TCRdb lists only in-frame clones, some missing. The table lists under 350,000 clones, about 13% of them singletons, with 0.015% to 0.02% in the top ten. Whole-study findings and limits: Across all four CD4+ subsets, people with type 1 diabetes showed modestly shorter TCRB CDR3s.

The sample consisted of naive CD4+ T cells from blood. These receptors were collected from a man aged 30-40 years with type 1 diabetes.

This clone was detected a few times. The CDR3, as DNA: TGCAGCGTTTCCTGGCCAGGGGGCCACGAGCAGTACTTC. Translating gives CSVSWPGGHEQYF. The chain couples TRBV29-1 to TRBJ2-7; TRBD1 aligns across 8 bases. This CDR3 has 13 amino acids. Germline V gene lookup returns CDR1 SQVTM and CDR2 ANQGSEA. The V gene end was trimmed by 5 bases and the J gene end by 5 bases; junction bases not matched to a gene: 8.

The chain is built from TRBV7-2 and TRBJ1-2; a possible D gene is TRBD1 (5 bases). Trimming took off 2 bases at V and 4 bases at J, with 11 bases between the two ends. Germline V gene lookup returns CDR1 SGHTA and CDR2 FQGNSA. The CDR3 sequence is 14 residues long. The CDR3 DNA reads as TGTGCCAGCAGCTTAAATTTGGGGGGCTATGGCTACACCTTC. Translated, it gives CASSLNLGGYGYTF.

This clone was detected only a few times. CDR3 protein: CASSVAAGGNQPQHF. DNA of the CDR3: TGTGCCAGCAGCGTGGCGGCTGGTGGCAATCAGCCCCAGCATTTT. This chain joins TRBV9 and TRBJ1-5; D is ambiguous. CDR1 and CDR2 (germline): SGDLS, YYNGEE. The V gene lost 2 bases and the J gene lost 2 bases, with 11 bases spanning the gap. This CDR3 is 15 amino acids long.

The V and J genes are TRBV7-9 and TRBJ1-4; D is ambiguous. Germline assignment: CDR1 SEHNR and CDR2 FQNEAQ (reference sequence). This CDR3 has 15 amino acids. V lost 5 bases and J lost 3, with 13 bases in between. CDR3 nucleotides: TGTGCCAGCAGCACCCCTGCGGTGCCTAATGAAAAACTGTTTTTT. Translated: CASSTPAVPNEKLFF. Drawing the rest from reference TRBV7-9 and TRBJ1-4, the complete variable domain is DTGVSQNPRHKITKRGQNVTFRCDPISEHNRLYWYRQTLGQGPEFLTYFQNEAQLEKSRLLSDRFSAERPKGSFSTLEIQRTEQGDSAMYLCASSTPAVPNEKLFFGSGTQLSVL.

The J gene is TRBJ2-5, the V gene TRBV5-1; 10 bases align to TRBD1. Germline values: CDR1 SGHRS, CDR2 YFSETQ. With V trimmed by 2 bases and J by 5 bases, 6 bases remained unmatched. The CDR3 extends over 15 amino acids. For the CDR3, the DNA is TGCGCCAGCAGCTTAGGACAGGGGGTTGCCGAGACCCAGTACTTC. Translated, it gives CASSLGQGVAETQYF.

CDR3 amino acids: CASSVRQGTYNEQFF. For the CDR3, the DNA is TGTGCCAGCAGCGTAAGGCAGGGGACCTACAATGAGCAGTTCTTC. J is TRBJ2-1 and V is TRBV9, with D perhaps TRBD1 (6 bases). V was pared by 1 base and J by 2 bases, with 10 bases between. Germline-derived CDR1 and CDR2 are SGDLS and YYNGEE. The CDR3 sequence is 15 residues long.

There are a few counts of this clone. The CDR3 nucleotides are TGTGCCACCAGCAGTCCCCCTGGACAGGGGGAAAAACTGTTTTTT. It yields the protein CATSSPPGQGEKLFF. The V gene is TRBV15, the J gene TRBJ1-4, with 9 positions matching TRBD1. Losses at the gene ends were 3 bases for V and 8 bases for J; bases not matched to a gene: 7. Per the germline V gene, CDR1 is LNHNV and CDR2 is YYDKDF (reference sequence). This CDR3 contains 15 residues. Full variable domain (outside the CDR3, taken from reference TRBV15 and TRBJ1-4): DAMVIQNPRYQVTQFGKPVTLSCSQTLNHNVMYWYQQKSSQAPKLLFHYYDKDFNNEADTPDNFQSRRPNTSFCFLDIRSPGLGDTAMYLCATSSPPGQGEKLFFGSGTQLSVL.

The chain couples TRBV5-1 to TRBJ2-7; 7 positions match TRBD1. This CDR3 has 15 residues. CDR1 is SGHRS, CDR2 YFSETQ, per germline. V gave up 4 bases and J gave up 3 bases; unmatched junction bases: 10. CDR3 protein: CASSLGLGTDYEQYF. CDR3 DNA: TGCGCCAGCAGCCTTGGCCTTGGGACAGACTACGAGCAGTACTTC.

This chain links TRBV5-1 with TRBJ2-5; possibly TRBD2 for D (6 bases). V was shortened by 3 bases and J by 2 bases, with 14 bases between the two germline ends. Germline CDR1 SGHRS, CDR2 YFSETQ. The CDR3 loop spans 15 amino acids. The CDR3 nucleotides read TGCGCCAGCAGCTGGGCTTCGGGGGTACAAGAGACCCAGTACTTC. It codes for CASSWASGVQETQYF.

The chain has TRBV7-8 and TRBJ2-1, with 8 positions matching TRBD1. V trimming: 7 bases; J trimming: 3 bases; junction bases outside the gene matches: 14. This CDR3 region has 17 residues. From germline, CDR1 is SGHVS and CDR2 FQNEAQ. This CDR3 reads CASTLGQGYNLYNEQFF. CDR3 in DNA: TGTGCCAGCACCCTAGGACAGGGCTACAATCTCTACAATGAGCAGTTCTTC.

V gene TRBV5-1 combines with J gene TRBJ2-2, with 11 bases lining up with TRBD2. V lost 3 bases to trimming and J lost 0 bases; unmatched junction nucleotides: 1. There are 16 residues in the CDR3. The germline gives CDR1 SGHRS, CDR2 YFSETQ. The CDR3 DNA reads as TGCGCCAGCAGCTCGACTAGCGGGGCGAACACCGGGGAGCTGTTTTTT. Translation: CASSSTSGANTGELFF.

The rearrangement uses TRBV7-3 and TRBJ2-7; 7 bases map to TRBD2. Unmatched junction bases numbered 10, after V lost 2 bases and J lost 6 bases. Per the germline V gene, CDR1 is SGHTA and CDR2 is FQGTGA. The CDR3 is made up of 15 amino acids. DNA of the CDR3: TGTGCCAGCAGCTTACGCCAGGGAGGGATTGGCGAGCAGTACTTC. This translates into CASSLRQGGIGEQYF.

The chain combines TRBV7-2 with TRBJ1-1; D not certain. The germline CDR1 and CDR2 sequences are SGHTA and FQGNSA. Trimming shortened V by 2 bases and J by 5 bases, and 6 bases separated the two germline ends. The CDR3 covers 12 residues. The CDR3 DNA sequence: TGTGCCAGCAGCTTACGGGAGACTGAAGCTTTCTTT. Protein: CASSLRETEAFF.

This clone was detected only a few times. The rearrangement joins TRBV29-1 to TRBJ2-1, with 8 nucleotides matching TRBD2. The length of the CDR3 is 16 residues. The V segment lost 1 base and the J segment 2 bases; nucleotides outside the gene matches: 7. Germline CDR1 SQVTM, CDR2 ANQGSEA. CDR3 sequence: CSVEAVGRDTYNEQFF. CDR3 DNA sequence: TGCAGCGTTGAAGCCGTCGGGAGGGATACCTACAATGAGCAGTTCTTC.

The chain combines TRBV5-4 with TRBJ1-5, with 9 bases matching TRBD1. Germline values: CDR1 SGHNT, CDR2 YYREEE (reference sequence). V was pared by 4 bases and J by 5 bases, with 7 bases of the junction left unmatched. The CDR3 totals 15 residues. The CDR3, as DNA: TGTGCCAGCAGCAGGGGGACAGGGAAAGATCAGCCCCAGCATTTT. Protein: CASSRGTGKDQPQHF.

This clone was observed a few times. J is TRBJ2-7 and V is TRBV9; maybe TRBD1 (5 bases). Germline V lookup: CDR1 SGDLS, CDR2 YYNGEE. Trimming shortened V by 0 bases and J by 3 bases, and 7 bases separated the two germline ends. This CDR3 spans 13 amino acids. The CDR3 nucleotides read TGTGCCAGCAGCGTAGCAGGGAACTACGAGCAGTACTTC. Residues: CASSVAGNYEQYF.

This clone was seen only a few times. The chain joins TRBV5-6 to TRBJ2-1; tentative D call: TRBD2 (5 bases). This CDR3 region has 15 residues. Germline V gene lookup returns CDR1 SGHDT and CDR2 YYEEEE. V was clipped by 1 base and J by 9 bases, with 17 bases between them. The chain's CDR3 is CASSLILGAEGEQFF. CDR3 nucleotides: TGTGCCAGCAGCTTGATCTTGGGAGCCGAGGGTGAGCAGTTCTTC.

This clone was detected only a few times. The chain joins TRBV28 to TRBJ2-7; D is possibly TRBD2 (5 bases). The CDR3 totals 12 residues. Germline V CDR1 and CDR2: MDHEN, SYDVKM. Trimming pared 6 bases from V and 6 bases from J, leaving 12 bases between. The CDR3 nucleotides are TGTGCCAGCAGGAGGGTAGGTGGCGAGCAGTACTTC. This encodes CASRRVGGEQYF.

This clone turned up a few times. The CDR3: CASSLTGQGPYNEQFF. The CDR3 bases are TGCGCCAGCAGCTTGACGGGACAGGGCCCGTACAATGAGCAGTTCTTC. V and J are TRBV5-1 and TRBJ2-1; TRBD1 agrees at 9 bases. Germline trimming cut 1 base from V and 4 bases from J; bases unmatched to any gene: 6. The CDR3 is made up of 16 amino acids. The germline gives CDR1 SGHRS, CDR2 YFSETQ.

This clone was seen a handful of times. This chain's CDR3 is CASRVTRGSYEQYF. CDR3 in DNA: TGTGCCAGCAGGGTGACTAGGGGCTCCTACGAGCAGTACTTC. The J gene is TRBJ2-7, the V gene TRBV2; perhaps TRBD2 as D (6 bases). Deletions cut 6 bases from V and 0 bases from J, with 12 bases between. This CDR3 spans 14 amino acids. CDR1 SNHLY and CDR2 FYNNEI come from the germline V gene.

J is TRBJ2-7 and V is TRBV28; 11 bases are shared with TRBD2. The CDR3 is 16 residues long. V shed 1 base and J 4 bases; nucleotides not matched to a gene: 6. Germline V gene sequence: CDR1 MDHEN, CDR2 SYDVKM. CDR3 coding DNA: TGTGCCAGCAGTTTATTAACTAGCGGGAGTGTTTACGAGCAGTACTTC. This codes for CASSLLTSGSVYEQYF.

The V and J genes are TRBV28 and TRBJ1-1; TRBD1 matches at 7 bases. CDR1 and CDR2 from the germline V gene are MDHEN and SYDVKM. Losses at the gene ends were 7 bases for V and 0 bases for J; bases not matched to a gene: 5. This CDR3 region has 14 residues. The CDR3 loop is CASITGQMNTEAFF. The CDR3 DNA reads TGTGCCAGCATCACGGGACAGATGAACACTGAAGCTTTCTTT.

This clone turned up a few times. The chain combines TRBV6-1 with TRBJ1-5; 9 bases agree with TRBD1. Trimming at V came to 5 bases and at J to 2 bases, leaving 4 bases not matched to a gene. The CDR3 consists of 15 residues. Germline CDR1 reads MNHNS; CDR2 reads SASEGT. CDR3 bases: TGTGCCAGCAGTCTGGGGACAGGGCGCAATCAGCCCCAGCATTTT. This gives the protein CASSLGTGRNQPQHF.

This clone has only a few counts. V and J are TRBV18 and TRBJ2-7, with a weak D call TRBD1 (5 bases). The V gene's germline CDR1 is KGHSH and CDR2 LQKENI. The CDR3 has 12 residues. Between the trimmed V and J ends, which lost 5 bases and 5 bases, there was a span of 10 bases. This CDR3 reads CASSSPGNEQYF. CDR3 nucleotide sequence: TGTGCCAGCTCATCTCCAGGGAACGAGCAGTACTTC.

This chain uses TRBV4-2 with TRBJ2-5, with a tentative D call TRBD2 (7 bases). CDR3 length: 15 residues. Germline CDR1 and CDR2: LGHNA and YNFKEQ. Trimming took off 3 bases at V and 7 bases at J, with 18 bases between the two ends. The CDR3 spells CASSQRLGLGGTQYF. CDR3 DNA sequence: TGTGCCAGCAGCCAGCGCCTTGGACTAGGGGGGACCCAGTACTTC.

This chain connects TRBV5-6 to TRBJ1-5, with no clear D. The germline CDR1 and CDR2 sequences are SGHDT and YYEEEE. The V and J ends lost 0 bases and 7 bases respectively, with 14 bases between them. The CDR3 runs to 15 residues. Written as DNA, the CDR3 is TGTGCCAGCAGCTTGGGACCCGGGGAGGGCCAGCCCCAGCATTTT. It is translated as CASSLGPGEGQPQHF. Drawing the rest from reference TRBV5-6 and TRBJ1-5, the complete variable domain is DAGVTQSPTHLIKTRGQQVTLRCSPKSGHDTVSWYQQALGQGPQFIFQYYEEEERQRGNFPDRFSGHQFPNYSSELNVNALLLGDSALYLCASSLGPGEGQPQHFGDGTRLSIL.

The chain is built from TRBV5-4 and TRBJ2-1, with 12 bases aligning to TRBD2. Looked up from germline, CDR1 is SGHNT and CDR2 is YYREEE (reference sequence). V was clipped by 0 bases and J by 9 bases; unmatched bases: 4. The CDR3 covers 15 residues. DNA for the CDR3: TGTGCCAGCAGCTTGGGACTAGCGGGAGTAAGTGAGCAGTTCTTC. This codes for CASSLGLAGVSEQFF. The full variable domain, in which reference TRBV5-4 and TRBJ2-1 provide the parts outside the CDR3, is ETGVTQSPTHLIKTRGQQVTLRCSSQSGHNTVSWYQQALGQGPQFIFQYYREEENGRGNFPPRFSGLQFPNYSSELNVNALELDDSALYLCASSLGLAGVSEQFFGPGTRLTVL.

The chain carries TRBV30 and TRBJ1-5; no clear D. The germline V and J ends were trimmed by 2 bases and 6 bases, with 11 bases remaining between them. There are 13 residues in the CDR3. Germline V gives CDR1 GTSNPN, CDR2 SVGIG (reference sequence). The CDR3 is CAWSTTEAQPQHF. CDR3 in DNA: TGTGCCTGGAGTACTACTGAGGCTCAGCCCCAGCATTTT.